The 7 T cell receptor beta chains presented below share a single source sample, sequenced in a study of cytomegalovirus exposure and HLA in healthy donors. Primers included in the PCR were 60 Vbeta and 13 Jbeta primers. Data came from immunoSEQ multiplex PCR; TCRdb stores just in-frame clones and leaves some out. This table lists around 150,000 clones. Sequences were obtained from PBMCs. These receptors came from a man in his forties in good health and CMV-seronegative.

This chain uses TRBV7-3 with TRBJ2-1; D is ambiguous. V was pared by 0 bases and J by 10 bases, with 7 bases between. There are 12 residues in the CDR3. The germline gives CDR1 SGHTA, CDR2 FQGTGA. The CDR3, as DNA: TGTGCCAGCAGCTTAACCGGTTCCGAGCAGTTCTTC. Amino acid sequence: CASSLTGSEQFF.

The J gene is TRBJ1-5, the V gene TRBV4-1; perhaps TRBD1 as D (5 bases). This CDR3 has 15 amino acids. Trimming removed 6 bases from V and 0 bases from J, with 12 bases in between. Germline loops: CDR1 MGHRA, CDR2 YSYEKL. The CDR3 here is CASSFGTGSNQPQHF. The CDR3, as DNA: TGCGCCAGCAGTTTCGGGACTGGTAGCAATCAGCCCCAGCATTTT.

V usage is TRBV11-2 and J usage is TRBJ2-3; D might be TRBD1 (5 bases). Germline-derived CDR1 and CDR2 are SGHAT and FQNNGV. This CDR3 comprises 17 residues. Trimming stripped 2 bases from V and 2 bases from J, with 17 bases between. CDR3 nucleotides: TGTGCCAGCAGCTTAACCCGCAGGGTGTTAGACACAGATACGCAGTATTTT. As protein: CASSLTRRVLDTDTQYF.

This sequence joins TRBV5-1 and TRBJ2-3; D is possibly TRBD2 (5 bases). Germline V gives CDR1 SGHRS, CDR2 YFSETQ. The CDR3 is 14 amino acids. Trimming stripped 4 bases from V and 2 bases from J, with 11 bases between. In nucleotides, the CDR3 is TGCGCCAGCAGCCCCACTAGTTCCACAGATACGCAGTATTTT. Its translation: CASSPTSSTDTQYF.

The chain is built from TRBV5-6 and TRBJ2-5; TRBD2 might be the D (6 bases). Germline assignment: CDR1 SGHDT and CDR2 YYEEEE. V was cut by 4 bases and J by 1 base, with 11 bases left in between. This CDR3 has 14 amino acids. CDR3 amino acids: CASSAGLIQETQYF. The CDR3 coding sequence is TGTGCCAGCAGCGCGGGACTGATCCAAGAGACCCAGTACTTC.

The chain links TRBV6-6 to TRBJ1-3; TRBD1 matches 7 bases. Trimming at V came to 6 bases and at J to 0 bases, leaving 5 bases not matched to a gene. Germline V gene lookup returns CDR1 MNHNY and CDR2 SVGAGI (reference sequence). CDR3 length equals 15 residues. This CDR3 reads CASRGTEDSGNTIYF. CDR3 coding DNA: TGTGCCAGCAGGGGGACAGAGGACTCTGGAAACACCATATATTTT.

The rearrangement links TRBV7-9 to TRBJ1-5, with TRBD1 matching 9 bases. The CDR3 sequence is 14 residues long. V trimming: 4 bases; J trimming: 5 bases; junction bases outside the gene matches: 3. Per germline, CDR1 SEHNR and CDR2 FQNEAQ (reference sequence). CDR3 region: CASSWGQGDQPQHF. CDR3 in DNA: TGTGCCAGCAGCTGGGGACAGGGAGATCAGCCCCAGCATTTT.